This is a list of T cell receptor beta chains from one sample in a study of blood T cell repertoires in COVID-19. Some clones are missing from TCRdb's copy, which holds only in-frame ones; the method was immunoSEQ multiplex PCR. The sample lists about 62,000 clones, 75% to 90% occurring once. Sequenced material: peripheral blood. These receptor sequences come from a woman older than 75 with acute or convalescent COVID-19. The CDR3 runs from the conserved cysteine through the conserved F or W. Fields, in order: V gene, clone size, J gene, D gene, CDR3 protein, CDR3 DNA. A D gene is named only where the DNA matches it firmly. The size field is filled for only some rows; it gives once, few, many or a size class.

>TRBV7-2|NA|TRBJ1-5|TRBD1
CASSLGQGQQPQHF
TGTGCCAGCAGCCTCGGACAGGGACAACAGCCCCAGCATTTT
>TRBV5-1|NA|TRBJ2-5|TRBD2
CASSLVAGPQETQYF
TGCGCCAGCAGCTTGGTAGCGGGACCCCAAGAGACCCAGTACTTC
>TRBV30|NA|TRBJ1-1|NA
CAWSRMNTEAFF
TGTGCCTGGAGCAGGATGAACACTGAAGCTTTCTTT
>TRBV19|NA|TRBJ1-1|TRBD1
CASSMGQLNTEAFF
TGTGCCAGTAGTATGGGACAGTTGAATACTGAAGCTTTCTTT
>TRBV9|NA|TRBJ2-7|TRBD1
CASSPGGQGLYEQYF
TGTGCCAGCAGCCCAGGGGGACAGGGGCTCTACGAGCAGTACTTC
>TRBV2|NA|TRBJ2-5|TRBD2
CASHPSGEGVETQYF
TGTGCCAGTCACCCGAGCGGGGAGGGCGTTGAGACCCAGTACTTC
>TRBV30|NA|TRBJ2-4|NA
CAWSLQGNIQYF
TGTGCCTGGAGTCTGCAGGGTAACATTCAGTACTTC
>TRBV14|NA|TRBJ2-1|NA
CASSLLQGFNEQFF
TGTGCCAGCAGCCTCCTACAGGGCTTTAATGAGCAGTTCTTC
>TRBV5-5|NA|TRBJ2-1|TRBD2
CASSLAAQSYNEQFF
TGTGCCAGCTCACTAGCGGCGCAGTCCTACAATGAGCAGTTCTTC
>TRBV7-9|NA|TRBJ1-6|TRBD1
CASDSGQANNSPLHF
TGTGCCAGCGACTCGGGACAGGCAAATAATTCACCCCTCCACTTT
>TRBV10-3|NA|TRBJ1-1|NA
CAIRAPGQNTEAFF
TGTGCCATCAGGGCCCCGGGACAGAACACTGAAGCTTTCTTT
>TRBV27|NA|TRBJ2-7|NA
CASSLAGRSSYEQYF
TGTGCCAGCAGTTTAGCAGGGCGAAGCTCCTACGAGCAGTACTTC
>TRBV5-5|few|TRBJ1-1|TRBD1
CASSPDRGQAFF
TGTGCCAGCAGCCCGGACAGGGGACAAGCTTTCTTT
>TRBV20-1|once|TRBJ2-7|NA
CSAGSRYEQYF
TGCAGTGCTGGGAGTCGGTACGAGCAGTACTTC
>TRBV5-1|NA|TRBJ2-2|NA
CASVLGQSYTGELFF
TGCGCCAGCGTTCTCGGACAGAGTTACACCGGGGAGCTGTTTTTT
>TRBV6-4|NA|TRBJ2-3|TRBD2
CASSIEAGGPDTQYF
TGTGCCAGCTCTATCGAGGCGGGAGGCCCAGATACGCAGTATTTT
>TRBV5-5|many|TRBJ2-7|NA
CASSSDRSEQYF
TGTGCCAGCAGCAGTGACAGGTCCGAGCAGTACTTC
>TRBV5-4|NA|TRBJ2-3|TRBD1
CASSPPRQGEFHTQYF
TGTGCCAGCAGCCCCCCCCGGCAGGGGGAATTCCATACGCAGTATTTT
>TRBV7-8|NA|TRBJ1-1|TRBD1
CASSSPGQRNTEAFF
TGTGCCAGCAGCTCCCCGGGACAGAGGAACACTGAAGCTTTCTTT
>TRBV7-9|once|TRBJ2-3|TRBD1
CASQGASDTQYF
TGTGCCAGCCAGGGGGCCTCAGATACGCAGTATTTT
>TRBV7-9|few|TRBJ2-3|NA
CASGPVPDTQYF
TGTGCCAGCGGCCCAGTCCCAGATACGCAGTATTTT
>TRBV19|NA|TRBJ1-2|NA
CASSSGQHGYTF
TGTGCCAGTAGTAGTGGACAGCATGGCTACACCTTC
>TRBV28|NA|TRBJ2-6|NA
CASRTAGANVLTF
TGTGCCAGTAGGACAGCCGGGGCCAACGTCCTGACTTTC
>TRBV24-1|NA|TRBJ1-2|NA
CATSDLDRNYGYTF
TGTGCCACCAGTGATCTAGACAGGAACTATGGCTACACCTTC
>TRBV25-1|NA|TRBJ2-1|TRBD2
CASTSAGTRINEQFF
TGTGCCAGCACTTCTGCCGGGACTAGGATTAATGAGCAGTTCTTC
>TRBV5-1|NA|TRBJ2-3|TRBD2
CASSLRLAAIMGTDTQYF
TGCGCCAGCAGCTTGAGGCTAGCGGCTATCATGGGCACAGATACGCAGTATTTT
>TRBV19|NA|TRBJ2-3|NA
CASAQVLSTDTQYF
TGTGCCTCCGCACAGGTTCTTAGCACAGATACGCAGTATTTT
>TRBV5-4|NA|TRBJ2-7|NA
CASSLPLPGYEQYF
TGTGCCAGCAGCTTGCCTCTCCCAGGCTACGAGCAGTACTTC
>TRBV10-3|NA|TRBJ1-5|TRBD1
CAISRDRGNNQPQHF
TGTGCCATCAGCCGGGACAGGGGTAACAATCAGCCCCAGCATTTT
>TRBV5-1|NA|TRBJ2-7|TRBD2
CASSLTSENYEQYF
TGCGCCAGCAGCTTGACTAGCGAAAACTACGAGCAGTACTTC
>TRBV28|NA|TRBJ2-5|TRBD1
CATLITGGAQTQYF
TGTGCCACCTTGATAACAGGGGGCGCGCAGACCCAGTACTTC
>TRBV13|once|TRBJ2-2|TRBD2
CASSSFRDYNTGELFF
TGTGCCAGCAGTTCATTCCGGGACTACAACACCGGGGAGCTGTTTTTT
>TRBV7-3|NA|TRBJ1-1|NA
CASSLRGQGYTEAFF
TGTGCCAGCAGCTTAAGGGGGCAGGGCTACACTGAAGCTTTCTTT
>TRBV7-8|NA|TRBJ1-4|TRBD1
CASSLTGGEKLFF
TGTGCCAGCAGCTTAACAGGGGGTGAAAAACTGTTTTTT
>TRBV5-1|NA|TRBJ1-1|NA
CASSLVGTEAFF
TGCGCCAGCAGCTTGGTCGGCACTGAAGCTTTCTTT
>TRBV5-1|few|TRBJ1-1|NA
CASSFTGDTEAFF
TGCGCCAGCAGCTTCACAGGTGATACTGAAGCTTTCTTT
>TRBV2|NA|TRBJ1-6|NA
CASSEALPGAINSPLHF
TGTGCCAGCAGTGAAGCGCTTCCGGGAGCCATTAATTCACCCCTCCACTTT
>TRBV9|NA|TRBJ1-5|NA
CASSAQVGGSSPQHF
TGTGCCAGCAGCGCCCAGGTGGGGGGAAGTTCGCCCCAGCATTTT
>TRBV30|NA|TRBJ2-7|NA
CAWTPRTAPIYEQYF
TGTGCCTGGACTCCCCGGACAGCGCCAATCTACGAGCAGTACTTC
>TRBV7-9|NA|TRBJ2-5|NA
CASSRGYQGTQETQYF
TGTGCCAGCAGTAGGGGGTACCAAGGTACCCAAGAGACCCAGTACTTC
>TRBV2|NA|TRBJ2-7|NA
CASSESLGLGEQYF
TGTGCCAGCAGCGAGAGTCTGGGCCTCGGCGAGCAGTACTTC
>TRBV27|NA|TRBJ1-1|NA
CASSQQGNTEAFF
TGTGCCAGCAGCCAACAGGGGAACACTGAAGCTTTCTTT
>TRBV7-3|once|TRBJ2-1|NA
CASSLREGEQFF
TGTGCCAGCAGCTTGCGGGAAGGTGAGCAGTTCTTC
>TRBV5-6|NA|TRBJ1-1|TRBD1
CASRWGLQGAEAFF
TGTGCCAGCAGGTGGGGACTTCAGGGGGCTGAAGCTTTCTTT
>TRBV24-1|NA|TRBJ2-1|TRBD1
CATTNRGRNEQFF
TGTGCCACCACGAACAGGGGACGGAATGAGCAGTTCTTC
>TRBV5-1|few|TRBJ1-5|NA
CASSLTPHDNQPQHF
TGCGCCAGCAGCTTGACACCACACGACAATCAGCCCCAGCATTTT
>TRBV10-3|NA|TRBJ2-7|NA
CAISTPPGNYEQYF
TGTGCCATCAGCACCCCCCCAGGGAACTACGAGCAGTACTTC
>TRBV3-1/TRBV3-2|once|TRBJ2-7|TRBD2
CASSGRTSGRGSYEQYF
TGTGCCAGCAGCGGCCGGACTAGCGGGAGAGGTTCCTACGAGCAGTACTTC
>TRBV7-2|NA|TRBJ2-5|TRBD1
CASSPRTGEETQYF
TGTGCCAGCAGCCCCCGGACAGGGGAAGAGACCCAGTACTTC
>TRBV19|NA|TRBJ1-1|TRBD1
CASSIDGPDRALNTEAFF
TGTGCCAGTAGTATAGATGGGCCGGACAGGGCCCTGAACACTGAAGCTTTCTTT
>TRBV28|NA|TRBJ1-1|TRBD1
CASSTGAMNTEAFF
TGTGCCAGCAGTACAGGGGCCATGAACACTGAAGCTTTCTTT
>TRBV6-5|NA|TRBJ2-2|NA
CATVLTGELFF
TGTGCCACCGTACTCACCGGGGAGCTGTTTTTT
>TRBV7-9|NA|TRBJ2-2|NA
CAGKRTAGELFF
TGTGCCGGGAAGAGGACTGCCGGGGAGCTGTTTTTT
>TRBV5-4|NA|TRBJ1-5|TRBD1
CASSQDRGSDQPQHF
TGTGCCAGCAGTCAGGACAGGGGTAGCGATCAGCCCCAGCATTTT
>TRBV15|once|TRBJ2-3|NA
CATSTSTGRNTDITQYF
TGTGCCACCAGCACATCCACTGGGCGAAACACAGATATAACGCAGTATTTT
>TRBV2|few|TRBJ1-2|NA
CASSGVIGYGYTF
TGTGCCAGCAGTGGAGTAATCGGCTATGGCTACACCTTC
>TRBV7-2|NA|TRBJ2-5|TRBD2
CASSSGGGYQETQYF
TGTGCCAGCAGCTCGGGAGGGGGGTACCAAGAGACCCAGTACTTC
>TRBV5-6|NA|TRBJ1-2|NA
CASSLLGDRSYGYTF
TGTGCCAGCAGCTTGTTAGGTGACAGATCATATGGCTACACCTTC
>TRBV29-1|NA|TRBJ2-1|NA
CSVEVARASQQFF
TGCAGCGTTGAAGTGGCTAGAGCCTCCCAGCAGTTCTTC
>TRBV6-2/TRBV6-3|NA|TRBJ1-5|TRBD1
CASSADRGNQPQHF
TGTGCCAGCAGTGCGGACAGGGGGAATCAGCCCCAGCATTTT